This T cell receptor (beta chain) appears in the sequencing data of a study of OX40 agonist ivuxolimab in advanced cancers. Per the germline V gene, CDR1 is MNHNY and CDR2 is SVGAGI (reference sequence). This CDR3 has 14 residues. Trimming cost V 5 bases and J 4 bases, with 12 bases left between them. Sequencing was performed with immunoSEQ multiplex PCR; in TCRdb, only in-frame clones are kept and a portion is missing. The sample holds 96,000 or so clones, about 80% seen once. The chain uses TRBV6-6 and TRBJ1-5; TRBD1 might be the D (6 bases). This clonotype was obtained from an adult with an advanced solid tumor such as melanoma, head and neck, liver or kidney cancer. The sequencing used CD4+ or CD8+ T cells sorted from blood, collected in a trial of the OX40 agonist ivuxolimab. CDR3 in amino acids: CASSLLQGNQPQHF. For the CDR3, the DNA is TGTGCCAGCAGTCTTCTACAGGGAAATCAGCCCCAGCATTTT.